The 14 T cell receptor beta chains reported below all come from one sample, sequenced in a study of cytomegalovirus exposure and HLA in healthy donors. This PCR relied on a set of 60 Vbeta primers and 13 Jbeta primers. TCRdb keeps only in-frame clones here, not all; method: immunoSEQ multiplex PCR. The repertoire holds some 140,000 clones, with 80% as singletons. The specimen was PBMCs. The source of these receptors is a woman between 35 and 50 years old in good health and CMV-seropositive.

The chain joins TRBV9 to TRBJ2-3; D possibly corresponds to TRBD1 (5 bases). V shed 0 bases and J shed 8 bases, with 13 bases lying between them. Germline values: CDR1 SGDLS, CDR2 YYNGEE. The CDR3 extends over 14 amino acids. The CDR3 bases are TGTGCCAGCAGCGTAGCTACGGGTAGGGGTACGCAGTATTTT. This encodes CASSVATGRGTQYF.

Notes on this clone: This sample includes further DNA sequences coding for the same CDR3. The rearrangement joins TRBV15 to TRBJ2-7; weak D call: TRBD2 (6 bases). CDR3 length: 14 amino acids. CDR1 is LNHNV and CDR2 is YYDKDF in the germline V gene (reference sequence). V lost 0 bases and J 2 bases, leaving 8 bases between the germline ends. DNA for the CDR3: TGTGCCACCAGCAGAGAGGCGGGAACCTACGAGCAGTACTTC. Translated, it gives CATSREAGTYEQYF.

This clone was observed a handful of times. The CDR3 DNA sequence: TGTGCCATCAGTGTGGGACAGGATTCAATTCAGCCCCAGCATTTT. This gives the protein CAISVGQDSIQPQHF. This rearrangement joins TRBV10-3 to TRBJ1-5; TRBD1 matches 8 bases. The V gene's germline CDR1 is ENHRY and CDR2 SYGVKD. The CDR3 contains 15 residues. Losses at the gene ends were 4 bases for V and 6 bases for J; bases not matched to a gene: 8.

The V gene is TRBV7-9, the J gene TRBJ1-1, with a weak D call TRBD1 (5 bases). V lost 3 bases to trimming and J lost 7 bases, with 12 bases between them. Per the germline V gene, CDR1 is SEHNR and CDR2 is FQNEAQ (reference sequence). The CDR3 is 13 residues long. CDR3 sequence reads: CASSFTSTGEAFF. DNA of the CDR3: TGTGCCAGCAGCTTCACTTCAACAGGTGAAGCTTTCTTT.

The chain joins TRBV12-5 to TRBJ2-1, with 8 positions matching TRBD1. V was clipped by 6 bases and J by 9 bases; unmatched bases: 4. Germline V gives CDR1 LGHNT, CDR2 FRNRAP. The CDR3 loop spans 12 amino acids. CDR3 loop: CASGTGVGEQFF. The CDR3 DNA reads as TGTGCTAGTGGGACAGGGGTGGGTGAGCAGTTCTTC. Together with reference TRBV12-5 and TRBJ2-1, the CDR3 gives the full variable domain: DARVTQTPRHKVTEMGQEVTMRCQPILGHNTVFWYRQTMMQGLELLAYFRNRAPLDDSGMPKDRFSAEMPDATLATLKIQPSEPRDSAVYFCASGTGVGEQFFGPGTRLTVL.

This clone has only a few counts. V and J are TRBV5-4 and TRBJ2-7; maybe TRBD1 (6 bases). Germline loops: CDR1 SGHNT, CDR2 YYREEE (reference sequence). Trimming stripped 4 bases from V and 1 base from J, with 18 bases between. This CDR3 is 16 amino acids long. The CDR3 DNA sequence: TGTGCCAGCAGCCAAACTGACAGGACGTTGTCCTACGAGCAGTACTTC. Translated: CASSQTDRTLSYEQYF.

This chain links TRBV5-4 with TRBJ2-4; tentatively, D is TRBD2 (5 bases). CDR3 length: 14 residues. The ends were cut back, 4 bases at V and 8 bases at J, with 16 bases in the middle. Germline loops: CDR1 SGHNT, CDR2 YYREEE (reference sequence). This CDR3 is CASSQSGNGDIQYF. In nucleotides, the CDR3 is TGTGCCAGCAGCCAATCGGGAAACGGGGACATTCAGTACTTC.

This sequence joins TRBV5-1 and TRBJ2-3; 8 nucleotides match TRBD2. Germline-derived CDR1 and CDR2 are SGHRS and YFSETQ. The CDR3 sequence is 15 residues long. With 0 bases clipped from V and 4 bases from J, the junction kept 4 bases outside the gene matches. As DNA, the CDR3 is TGCGCCAGCAGCTTGGACGGGAGGGGGGCAGATACGCAGTATTTT. This gives the protein CASSLDGRGADTQYF. The whole variable domain, filled in from reference TRBV5-1 and TRBJ2-3, reads KAGVTQTPRYLIKTRGQQVTLSCSPISGHRSVSWYQQTPGQGLQFLFEYFSETQRNKGNFPGRFSGRQFSNSRSEMNVSTLELGDSALYLCASSLDGRGADTQYFGPGTRLTVL.

The J gene is TRBJ2-1, the V gene TRBV19, with TRBD2 as a possible D gene (6 bases). The length of the CDR3 is 14 residues. V lost 7 bases and J lost 7, with 17 bases in between. Per germline, CDR1 LNHDA and CDR2 SQIVND (reference sequence). The CDR3 region is CASNAGSFSNEQFF. CDR3 coding DNA: TGTGCCAGTAATGCGGGGAGTTTTAGTAATGAGCAGTTCTTC. Complete variable domain (other parts from reference TRBV19 and TRBJ2-1): DGGITQSPKYLFRKEGQNVTLSCEQNLNHDAMYWYRQDPGQGLRLIYYSQIVNDFQKGDIAEGYSVSREKKESFPLTVTSAQKNPTAFYLCASNAGSFSNEQFFGPGTRLTVL.

This clone appeared a few times. This sequence joins TRBV5-1 and TRBJ2-1, with 11 bases lining up with TRBD2. The germline V gene encodes CDR1 SGHRS and CDR2 YFSETQ. V lost 0 bases to trimming and J lost 6 bases; unmatched junction nucleotides: 8. CDR3 size: 17 residues. This chain's CDR3 is CASSLVGTSGGGNEQFF. CDR3 bases: TGCGCCAGCAGCTTGGTGGGGACTAGCGGTGGGGGCAATGAGCAGTTCTTC.

This chain joins TRBV6-1 and TRBJ2-1; 7 nucleotides align to TRBD1. The CDR3 runs to 14 residues. V was clipped by 5 bases and J by 8 bases; unmatched bases: 9. Looked up from germline, CDR1 is MNHNS and CDR2 is SASEGT. This CDR3 is CASSRRQGVYEQFF. Here the CDR3 DNA reads TGTGCCAGCAGTCGACGACAGGGTGTGTATGAGCAGTTCTTC.

The V gene is TRBV28, the J gene TRBJ1-1; D is ambiguous. This CDR3 has 11 amino acids. Per germline, CDR1 MDHEN and CDR2 SYDVKM. The V and J ends lost 6 bases and 11 bases respectively, with 13 bases between them. CDR3 region: CASSWRRSAFF. In DNA, the CDR3 is TGTGCCAGCAGCTGGAGGCGGTCCGCTTTCTTT.

The rearrangement joins TRBV30 to TRBJ2-1; 8 nucleotides align to TRBD2. This CDR3 has 13 residues. The germline V gene encodes CDR1 GTSNPN and CDR2 SVGIG (reference sequence). Unmatched junction bases numbered 6, after V lost 5 bases and J lost 6 bases. The CDR3 loop reads CAWSGRAFNEQFF. The CDR3 DNA reads TGTGCCTGGTCCGGGAGGGCCTTCAATGAGCAGTTCTTC.

The chain recombines TRBV29-1 with TRBJ2-1, with 10 bases identical to TRBD2. Looked up from germline, CDR1 is SQVTM and CDR2 is ANQGSEA. The J segment lost 6 bases and the V segment lost 3 bases, leaving 11 bases of the junction unmatched. The CDR3 covers 16 residues. The CDR3 DNA reads TGCAGCGTTGATCACGTAGCGGGAGGCCCCCCCAATGAGCAGTTCTTC. Its translation is CSVDHVAGGPPNEQFF.